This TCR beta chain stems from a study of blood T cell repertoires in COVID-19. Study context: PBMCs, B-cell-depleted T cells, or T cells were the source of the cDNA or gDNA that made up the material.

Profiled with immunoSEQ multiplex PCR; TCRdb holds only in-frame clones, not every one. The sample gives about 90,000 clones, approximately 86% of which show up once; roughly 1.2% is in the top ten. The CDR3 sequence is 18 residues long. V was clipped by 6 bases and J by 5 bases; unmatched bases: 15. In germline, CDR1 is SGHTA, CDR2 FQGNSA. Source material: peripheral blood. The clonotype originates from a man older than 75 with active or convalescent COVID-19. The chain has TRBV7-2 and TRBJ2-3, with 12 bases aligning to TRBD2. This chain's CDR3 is CASSSFPPSGGAQDTQYF. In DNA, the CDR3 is TGTGCCAGCAGTTCTTTTCCACCTAGCGGGGGGGCACAAGATACGCAGTATTTT. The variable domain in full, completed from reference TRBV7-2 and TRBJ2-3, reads GAGVSQSPSNKVTEKGKDVELRCDPISGHTALYWYRQSLGQGLEFLIYFQGNSAPDKSGLPSDRFSAERTGGSVSTLTIQRTQQEDSAVYLCASSSFPPSGGAQDTQYFGPGTRLTVL.